This T cell receptor beta chain was identified in a study of T cells expressing NK-cell markers. Study conclusions and caveats: Dominant NKG2C+ clonotypes in roughly six donors made up roughly 1.0-7.5% of CD8+ T cells.

Comment on this clonotype: Antigen: not known.

In generating TCR beta cDNA, 5'RACE template switching with UMIs was used. Reanalyzing the 5' RACE reads, TCRdb keeps one entry per CDR3 protein, without DNA. There are roughly 160,000 distinct CDR3 sequences in the sample, with just over 20% held by the top ten. The germline CDR1 and CDR2 sequences are MNHNS and SASEGT. This CDR3 is 13 amino acids long. The sequencing sample was made of blood T cells: a sorted CD56 or NKG2C T cell subset, CD4+ or CD8+ T cells, or bulk PBMC T cells (not recorded which). The TCR comes from a man between 18 and 69 years old in good health. The V gene is TRBV6-1, the J gene TRBJ2-7; without DNA, the TCRdb call of TRBD1 cannot be checked. The CDR3 spells CATSGQFSYEQYF.